Following are 4 T cell receptor beta chains from one sample sequenced in a study of regulatory T cells. The PCR used 52 TRBV and 13 TRBJ primers. The table came from immunoSEQ multiplex PCR; TCRdb's copy has only in-frame clones and leaves some out. The sample lists around 10,000 clones, 75% to 90% occurring once. The sample comprised CD8+ T cells sorted from blood. These receptors were taken from a person under 30 with CD3G deficiency.

This chain connects TRBV7-9 to TRBJ2-7; D not resolved. Trimming stripped 1 base from V and 7 bases from J, with 8 bases between. CDR1 SEHNR and CDR2 FQNEAQ come from the germline V gene (reference sequence). CDR3 length equals 12 residues. The CDR3 sequence: CASSLGSREQYF. Here the CDR3 DNA reads TGTGCCAGCAGCTTAGGGTCCCGGGAGCAGTACTTC.

This clone turned up a few times. The V and J genes are TRBV5-5 and TRBJ2-7; the D is unclear. The CDR3 contains 14 residues. Trimming pared 1 base from V and 7 bases from J, leaving 15 bases between. Germline CDR1 reads SGHKS; CDR2 reads YYEKEE (reference sequence). CDR3 loop: CASSLTCVAAEQYF. CDR3 nucleotides: TGTGCCAGCAGCTTGACATGCGTGGCGGCAGAGCAGTACTTC.

The chain links TRBV7-8 to TRBJ2-1; TRBD1 agrees at 11 bases. The CDR3 has 14 amino acids. The J segment lost 10 bases and the V segment lost 4 bases, leaving 6 bases of the junction unmatched. From germline, CDR1 is SGHVS and CDR2 FQNEAQ. CDR3 sequence: CASSSRTGGREQFF. For the CDR3, the DNA is TGTGCCAGCAGCTCCCGGACAGGGGGCAGGGAGCAGTTCTTC.

The V and J genes are TRBV6-1 and TRBJ2-5; no reliable D call. The J call is doubtful: the DNA matches TRBJ2-7 better. The CDR3 sequence is 14 residues long. Germline assignment: CDR1 MNHNS and CDR2 SASEGT. CDR3 nucleotide sequence: TGTGCCAGCCTAGGTATCGACGGATCCTACGAGCAGTACTTC. Amino acids: CASLGIDGSYEQYF.